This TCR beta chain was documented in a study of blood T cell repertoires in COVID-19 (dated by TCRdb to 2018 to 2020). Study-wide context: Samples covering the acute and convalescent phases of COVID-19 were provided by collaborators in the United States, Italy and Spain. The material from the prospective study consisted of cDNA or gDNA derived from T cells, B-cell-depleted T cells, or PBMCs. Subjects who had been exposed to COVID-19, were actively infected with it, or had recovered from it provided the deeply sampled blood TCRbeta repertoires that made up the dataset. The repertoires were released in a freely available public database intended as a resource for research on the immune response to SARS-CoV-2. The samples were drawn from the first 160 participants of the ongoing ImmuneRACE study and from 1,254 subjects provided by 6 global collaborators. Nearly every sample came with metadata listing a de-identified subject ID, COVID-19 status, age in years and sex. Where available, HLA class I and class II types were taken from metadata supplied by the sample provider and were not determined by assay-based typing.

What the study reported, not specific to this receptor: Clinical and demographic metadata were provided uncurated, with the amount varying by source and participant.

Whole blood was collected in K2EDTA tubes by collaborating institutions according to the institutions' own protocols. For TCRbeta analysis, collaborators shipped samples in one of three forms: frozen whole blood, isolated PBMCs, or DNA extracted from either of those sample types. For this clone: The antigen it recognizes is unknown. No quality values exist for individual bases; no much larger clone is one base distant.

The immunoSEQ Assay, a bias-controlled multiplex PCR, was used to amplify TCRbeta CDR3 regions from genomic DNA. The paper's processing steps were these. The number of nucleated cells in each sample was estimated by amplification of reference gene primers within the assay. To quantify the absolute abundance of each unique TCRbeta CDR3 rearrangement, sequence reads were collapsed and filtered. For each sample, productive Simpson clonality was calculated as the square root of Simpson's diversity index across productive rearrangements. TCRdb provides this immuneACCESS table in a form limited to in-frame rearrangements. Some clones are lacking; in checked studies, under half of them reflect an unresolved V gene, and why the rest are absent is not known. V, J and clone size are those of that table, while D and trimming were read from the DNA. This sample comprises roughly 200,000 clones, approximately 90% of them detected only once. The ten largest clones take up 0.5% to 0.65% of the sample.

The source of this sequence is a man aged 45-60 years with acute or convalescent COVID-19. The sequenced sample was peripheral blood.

The CDR3 protein is CASSPSPGQGYIQYF. The DNA reads TGTGCCAGCTCACCATCTCCGGGACAGGGTTACATTCAGTACTTC. The chain was built from TRBV18 and TRBJ2-4, with 9 bases aligning to TRBD1. Including cysteine and phenylalanine, the CDR3 has 15 amino acids. The CDR3 DNA has 45 bases and is translated from base 1. The V end gives up 2 bases and the J end 8 bases, leaving 7 bases in the junction not matched to a gene. CDR1 and CDR2, per the germline V gene, are KGHSH and LQKENI.